The 24 T cell receptor beta chains given below trace back to one sample, sequenced in a study of blood T cell repertoires in COVID-19. The repertoire was sequenced with immunoSEQ multiplex PCR; TCRdb's copy has only in-frame clones and lacks some. The sample has approximately 240,000 clones; 84% are singletons. The sequencing sample was made of peripheral blood. The receptor source for this set is a woman younger than 45 who had recovered from COVID-19.

The chain uses TRBV28 and TRBJ2-3, with TRBD2 as a possible D gene (6 bases). The CDR3 length is 18 residues. The germline CDR1 and CDR2 sequences are MDHEN and SYDVKM. Trimming removed 7 bases at V and 2 bases at J, with 25 bases between. This chain's CDR3 is CASTTPGRLALDTDTQYF. The CDR3 DNA follows: TGTGCCAGCACCACCCCAGGGCGGCTAGCGTTAGACACAGATACGCAGTATTTT.

DNA of the CDR3: TGTGCCACCAGCCCTAGGCAACAATCGTACCAAGAGACCCAGTACTTC. Its translation is CATSPRQQSYQETQYF. The chain joins TRBV15 to TRBJ2-5; D is unclear. The CDR3 is 16 amino acids. Germline V gives CDR1 LNHNV, CDR2 YYDKDF (reference sequence). V was cut by 5 bases and J by 0 bases, with 16 bases left in between.

The V and J genes are TRBV4-1 and TRBJ1-1, with a tentative D call TRBD1 (5 bases). The CDR3 totals 15 residues. Germline assignment: CDR1 MGHRA and CDR2 YSYEKL. Trimming removed 3 bases at V and 5 bases at J, with 16 bases between. CDR3 amino acids: CASSHSGTLGTEAFF. CDR3 DNA sequence: TGCGCCAGCAGCCATTCCGGGACTCTGGGGACTGAAGCTTTCTTT.

This clone has at least ten counts. V is TRBV4-2 and J is TRBJ1-2, with no clear D. Germline values: CDR1 LGHNA, CDR2 YNFKEQ. Trimming left V 1 base short and J 3 bases short, with 24 bases between. The CDR3 runs 19 residues. This CDR3 reads CASSQAHSGYSTNYYGYTF. CDR3 DNA: TGTGCCAGCAGCCAAGCGCACTCCGGGTACTCCACCAACTACTATGGCTACACCTTC.

With respect to this clone: At the DNA level, this CDR3 is encoded by other sequences in the same sample as well. The CDR3 DNA reads TGCGCCAGCAGGCCGCGGGGCGGAGGGGAAGATACGCAGTATTTT. Translation: CASRPRGGGEDTQYF. This chain joins TRBV5-1 and TRBJ2-3; D might be TRBD2 (6 bases). The V gene lost 5 bases and the J gene lost 5 bases, with 18 bases spanning the gap. CDR3 length equals 15 residues. Germline V gene sequence: CDR1 SGHRS, CDR2 YFSETQ.

The V and J genes are TRBV30 and TRBJ2-1, with D perhaps matching TRBD2 (6 bases). CDR3 length equals 14 residues. V gave up 4 bases and J gave up 8 bases, with 18 bases separating them. Germline V gene lookup returns CDR1 GTSNPN and CDR2 SVGIG (reference sequence). The CDR3 loop is CAWKGTLASDEQFF. The DNA of the CDR3 is TGTGCCTGGAAGGGGACTCTTGCATCCGATGAGCAGTTCTTC.

The V and J genes are TRBV9 and TRBJ2-3; 12 bases fit TRBD2. V lost 5 bases, J lost 0 bases, and 16 bases stayed unmatched. Germline CDR1 is SGDLS and CDR2 is YYNGEE. The CDR3 consists of 20 residues. CDR3 in DNA: TGTGCCAGCAGTGCCCGAGGGGCTAGCGGGAGGGGGACTAGCACAGATACGCAGTATTTT. Translating it yields CASSARGASGRGTSTDTQYF. Full variable domain (remainder filled in from reference TRBV9 and TRBJ2-3): DSGVTQTPKHLITATGQRVTLRCSPRSGDLSVYWYQQSLDQGLQFLIQYYNGEERAKGNILERFSAQQFPDLHSELNLSSLELGDSALYFCASSARGASGRGTSTDTQYFGPGTRLTVL.

J is TRBJ1-5 and V is TRBV9; D unclear. Trimming left V 3 bases short and J 5 bases short, with 12 bases between. CDR1 is SGDLS and CDR2 is YYNGEE in the germline V gene. This CDR3 is 14 amino acids long. CDR3 loop: CASSGSRSDQPQHF. DNA of the CDR3: TGTGCCAGCAGCGGGAGTCGCTCGGATCAGCCCCAGCATTTT.

A single count supports this clone. The chain joins TRBV5-5 to TRBJ1-5; 7 nucleotides line up with TRBD1. V gave up 4 bases and J gave up 4 bases; unmatched junction bases: 8. CDR1 SGHKS and CDR2 YYEKEE come from the germline V gene (reference sequence). The CDR3 consists of 15 residues. The CDR3 sequence: CASSPGDSLNQPQHF. The CDR3 nucleotides are TGTGCCAGCAGCCCGGGGGACAGCCTGAATCAGCCCCAGCATTTT.

The gene calls are TRBV5-1 and TRBJ2-1, with 7 bases matching TRBD2. The ends lost 3 bases at V and 7 bases at J; junction bases unmatched: 10. This CDR3 comprises 15 residues. Germline V gene data show CDR1 as SGHRS and CDR2 as YFSETQ. The CDR3 is CASSSLGAGANEQFF. Here the CDR3 DNA reads TGCGCCAGCAGCTCCCTAGGGGCGGGAGCAAATGAGCAGTTCTTC.

The chain couples TRBV27 to TRBJ2-5; 9 positions match TRBD1. Trimming at V came to 1 base and at J to 4 bases, leaving 10 bases not matched to a gene. CDR3 size: 17 residues. Germline lookup yields CDR1 MNHEY and CDR2 SMNVEV (reference sequence). The DNA of the CDR3 is TGTGCCAGCAGTTTATACGGGACAGGGACCGGTCGAGAGACCCAGTACTTC. This codes for CASSLYGTGTGRETQYF.

CDR3 loop: CASSPTTSGPSHSYF. DNA of the CDR3: TGTGCCAGCAGTCCCACGACTAGCGGGCCGTCCCATAGCTACTTC. The V and J genes are TRBV27 and TRBJ2-7; 10 bases are a match to TRBD2. V was pared by 5 bases and J by 13 bases, with 17 bases of the junction left unmatched. The CDR3 extends over 15 amino acids. The germline V gene has CDR1 MNHEY and CDR2 SMNVEV (reference sequence).

This clone was seen a handful of times. This sequence joins TRBV11-2 and TRBJ2-7; tentatively, D is TRBD1 (5 bases). The CDR3 runs 13 residues. V was shortened by 3 bases and J by 2 bases, with 8 bases between the two germline ends. Per the germline V gene, CDR1 is SGHAT and CDR2 is FQNNGV. The CDR3 DNA is TGTGCCAGCAGCTTTGACAGAACCTACGAGCAGTACTTC. Translated, it gives CASSFDRTYEQYF.

This chain uses TRBV30 with TRBJ1-6; the D gene is possibly TRBD1 (6 bases). This CDR3 is 14 amino acids long. Germline loops: CDR1 GTSNPN, CDR2 SVGIG (reference sequence). Trimming left V 3 bases short and J 10 bases short, with 16 bases between. CDR3 protein: CAWSVGGQSSPLHF. CDR3 bases: TGTGCCTGGAGCGTGGGGGGGCAGAGCTCACCCCTCCACTTT.

The chain carries TRBV5-4 and TRBJ2-5, with TRBD2 matching over 11 bases. V lost 4 bases and J lost 4; bases outside the gene matches: 3. Germline V gene sequence: CDR1 SGHNT, CDR2 YYREEE (reference sequence). The CDR3 runs 14 residues. Written as DNA, the CDR3 is TGTGCCAGCAGCCGCGGACTAGCGGGAGAGACCCAGTACTTC. The encoded protein is CASSRGLAGETQYF.

CDR3 sequence (DNA): TGTGCCAGCAGCCAAGAGGGTTTTAGAACTTCAGGGGACACAGATACGCAGTATTTT. As protein: CASSQEGFRTSGDTDTQYF. V usage is TRBV3-1 (or the pseudogene TRBV3-2) and J usage is TRBJ2-3; a weak D match, TRBD1 (6 bases). The CDR3 contains 19 residues. Trimming shortened V by 0 bases and J by 2 bases, and 21 bases separated the two germline ends. Germline V gene data show CDR1 as LGHDT and CDR2 as YNNKEL (reference sequence).

The V and J genes are TRBV6-6 and TRBJ1-4; 9 positions agree with TRBD1. The length of the CDR3 is 15 residues. Germline V gene sequence: CDR1 MNHNY, CDR2 SVGAGI (reference sequence). J gave up 8 bases and V 2 bases, and 6 bases lay outside the gene matches. The CDR3 region is CASSYQGQGAEKLFF. In DNA form, the CDR3 reads TGTGCCAGCAGTTACCAGGGACAGGGAGCCGAAAAACTGTTTTTT.

The chain employs TRBV7-9 and TRBJ2-2; weak D call: TRBD1 (7 bases). Per germline, CDR1 SEHNR and CDR2 FQNEAQ (reference sequence). Trimming took 5 bases from V and 5 from J, leaving 24 bases between them. The CDR3 contains 18 residues. The CDR3 region is CASSAAQGGYRETGELFF. The CDR3 region has the DNA TGTGCCAGCAGCGCGGCCCAGGGGGGATATCGGGAGACCGGGGAGCTGTTTTTT.

The chain joins TRBV19 to TRBJ2-1; 15 bases are a match to TRBD2. The length of the CDR3 is 17 residues. V dropped 5 bases and J dropped 6; count of bases not matched to a gene: 8. Germline V CDR1 and CDR2: LNHDA, SQIVND (reference sequence). CDR3 nucleotides: TGTGCCAGTAGTCGAATACGGACTAGCGGGAGGGTCAATGAGCAGTTCTTC. This gives the protein CASSRIRTSGRVNEQFF.

This sequence joins TRBV7-3 and TRBJ2-3; TRBD2 agrees at 13 bases. The trim removed 5 bases at V and 0 bases at J, leaving 5 bases unmatched. CDR3 length equals 17 residues. Per the germline V gene, CDR1 is SGHTA and CDR2 is FQGTGA. CDR3 coding DNA: TGTGCCAGCAGCCCAGGGACTAGCGGGGTTAGCACAGATACGCAGTATTTT. Protein: CASSPGTSGVSTDTQYF.

V and J are TRBV6-4 and TRBJ2-1, with 7 positions matching TRBD2. Germline V CDR1 and CDR2: MRHNA, SNTAGT. The CDR3 covers 15 residues. J gave up 6 bases and V 3 bases, and 8 bases lay outside the gene matches. The CDR3 spells CASSEGGGSSNEQFF. The CDR3 bases are TGTGCCAGCAGTGAGGGGGGGGGTTCATCCAATGAGCAGTTCTTC.

CDR3 coding DNA: TGCGCCAGCAGCTGGGACAGGGGAAACTACGAGCAGTACTTC. This sequence encodes CASSWDRGNYEQYF. This sequence joins TRBV5-1 and TRBJ2-7, with 10 bases identical to TRBD1. The CDR3 is 14 amino acids. Germline V gene data show CDR1 as SGHRS and CDR2 as YFSETQ. Germline trimming cut 3 bases from V and 3 bases from J; bases unmatched to any gene: 3.

This clone was counted once. The chain is built from TRBV6-4 and TRBJ1-1; weak D call: TRBD1 (6 bases). Germline CDR1 reads MRHNA; CDR2 reads SNTAGT. V was cut by 6 bases and J by 8 bases, with 10 bases left in between. The length of the CDR3 is 11 residues. The CDR3: CASRSGTEAFF. In DNA form, the CDR3 reads TGTGCCAGCAGATCCGGGACAGAAGCTTTCTTT.

The CDR3 reads CASSYSLPGSYNEQFF. The CDR3 DNA sequence: TGTGCCAGCAGTTACAGCCTTCCGGGGTCCTACAATGAGCAGTTCTTC. This chain uses TRBV6-5 with TRBJ2-1; a possible D gene is TRBD2 (5 bases). Germline CDR1 is MNHEY and CDR2 is SVGAGI. This CDR3 contains 16 residues. V lost 2 bases and J 1 base, leaving 12 bases between the germline ends.